Shown below are 2 T cell receptor beta chains from a single sample sequenced in a study of graft-versus-host responses after intestinal transplantation. Their antigens remain unidentified. TCRdb's copy holds only in-frame clones and misses some; the assay was immunoSEQ multiplex PCR. The table lists tens of thousands of clones, 85% to 95% of them singletons, with 1.1% in the top ten. The source material was unstimulated CD8+ T cells sorted from spleen or lymph node cells, sampled before transplant. Source of these receptors: a human donor who was the organ donor for an intestinal transplant.

The chain combines TRBV2 with TRBJ1-2, with TRBD1 identical over 7 bases. V shed 6 bases, J shed 6 bases, and the junction held 10 bases outside the gene matches. Germline CDR1 SNHLY, CDR2 FYNNEI. The CDR3 covers 14 residues. The CDR3 here is CASSDGTAYNGYTF. The CDR3 nucleotides are TGTGCCAGCAGCGACGGGACAGCCTATAATGGCTACACCTTC.

This clone was counted a few times. The V and J genes are TRBV29-1 and TRBJ2-7; a weak D match, TRBD2 (5 bases). Germline V gene sequence: CDR1 SQVTM, CDR2 ANQGSEA. Deletions cut 7 bases from V and 3 bases from J, with 10 bases between. This CDR3 contains 11 residues. The CDR3 region is CSAGSVYEQYF. DNA for the CDR3: TGCAGCGCGGGGTCTGTCTACGAGCAGTACTTC.